The 2 T cell receptor beta chains below were found in one sample sequenced in a study of cytomegalovirus exposure and HLA in healthy donors. This table comes from immunoSEQ multiplex PCR, and its TCRdb copy is limited to in-frame clones, with some not included. The repertoire includes some 140,000 clones, 86% of them detected once, and less than 2.5% sits in the top ten. The sample taken for sequencing was PBMCs. The receptors come from a human donor in good health.

The gene calls are TRBV6-5 and TRBJ1-2, with D possibly being TRBD1 (6 bases). The CDR3 totals 15 residues. The germline V gene encodes CDR1 MNHEY and CDR2 SVGAGI. With 0 bases removed from V and 7 bases from J, the gap between germline ends came to 15 bases. CDR3 in DNA: TGTGCCAGCAGTTACTCGCCGCAGGGGAGTTCTGGCTACACCTTC. This codes for CASSYSPQGSSGYTF.

The CDR3 is CAWSDRLNEKLFF. In DNA, the CDR3 is TGTGCCTGGAGCGACAGACTTAATGAAAAACTGTTTTTT. V usage is TRBV30 and J usage is TRBJ1-4, with D possibly matching TRBD1 (5 bases). The CDR3 is 13 residues long. Per the germline V gene, CDR1 is GTSNPN and CDR2 is SVGIG (reference sequence). V was cut by 3 bases and J by 4 bases, with 9 bases left in between.